What follows are 14 T cell receptor beta chains derived from one specimen sequenced in a study of blood T cell repertoires in COVID-19. Profiling relied on immunoSEQ multiplex PCR, and the TCRdb table lists in-frame clones only, not all of them. The repertoire has about 68,000 clones, around 82% of them found once; the top ten carry 7.5% to 10%. The sample consisted of peripheral blood. These receptors originate from a man aged 45 to 65 with active COVID-19.

In this sample, this clone turned up once. The genes are TRBV25-1 and TRBJ2-5; possible D gene TRBD2, 5 bases. Trimming cost V 8 bases and J 0 bases, with 16 bases left between them. This CDR3 comprises 15 residues. The germline V gene encodes CDR1 MGHDK and CDR2 SYGVNS. The CDR3 DNA sequence: TGTGCCAGCCAAGCGGATTACTTGTACCAAGAGACCCAGTACTTC. The encoded protein is CASQADYLYQETQYF.

The chain uses TRBV6-6 and TRBJ1-2; a weak D match, TRBD1 (5 bases). Germline loops: CDR1 MNHNY, CDR2 SVGAGI (reference sequence). Between the trimmed V and J ends, which lost 6 bases and 4 bases, there was a span of 12 bases. The CDR3 is 13 residues long. The DNA for the CDR3 is TGTGCCAGCAGAATGGGGGGAGCCTATGGCTACACCTTC. This sequence encodes CASRMGGAYGYTF.

J is TRBJ2-2 and V is TRBV30; D call uncertain. Trimming cost V 2 bases and J 1 base, with 14 bases left between them. The CDR3 has 16 residues. Germline CDR1 reads GTSNPN; CDR2 reads SVGIG (reference sequence). CDR3 DNA sequence: TGTGCCTGGAGTCGCCTCGACATTAGGAACACCGGGGAGCTGTTTTTT. This translates into CAWSRLDIRNTGELFF.

The chain has TRBV7-9 and TRBJ2-2; D gene uncertain. V lost 3 bases, J lost 5 bases, and 10 bases lay in between. This CDR3 has 14 residues. Germline lookup yields CDR1 SEHNR and CDR2 FQNEAQ (reference sequence). This chain's CDR3 is CASSLALSTGELFF. Here the CDR3 DNA reads TGTGCCAGCAGCTTGGCTTTAAGTACCGGGGAGCTGTTTTTT.

The V gene is TRBV12-3 or TRBV12-4, the J gene TRBJ1-1; D ambiguous. V dropped 8 bases and J dropped 4 bases, with 14 bases sitting between them. There are 13 residues in the CDR3. The CDR3 is CASRREERTEAFF. In nucleotides, the CDR3 is TGTGCCAGCCGGCGGGAGGAGCGCACTGAAGCTTTCTTT.

V gene TRBV20-1 combines with J gene TRBJ2-3; 9 nucleotides agree with TRBD2. Unmatched junction bases numbered 5, after V lost 3 bases and J lost 1 base. The CDR3 has 15 residues. Germline CDR1 reads DFQATT; CDR2 reads SNEGSKA (reference sequence). CDR3 sequence (DNA): TGCAGTGCTAGTCGAGCGGGAGGCGGCACAGATACGCAGTATTTT. This codes for CSASRAGGGTDTQYF.

The genes are TRBV6-5 and TRBJ2-1; D might be TRBD2 (5 bases). The germline CDR1 and CDR2 sequences are MNHEY and SVGAGI. The V end was cut by 1 base, the J end by 1 base, with 8 bases between. This CDR3 spans 15 amino acids. Written as DNA, the CDR3 is TGTGCCAGCAGTTACTACTCGGGGTCCTACAATGAGCAGTTCTTC. It is translated as CASSYYSGSYNEQFF.

The V gene is TRBV6-4, the J gene TRBJ2-2, with D tentatively TRBD1 (5 bases). The V gene lost 3 bases and the J gene lost 1 base, with 6 bases spanning the gap. The CDR3 extends over 14 amino acids. Germline V lookup: CDR1 MRHNA, CDR2 SNTAGT. This chain's CDR3 is CASSEGRNTGELFF. The CDR3 DNA follows: TGTGCCAGCAGTGAGGGGCGGAACACCGGGGAGCTGTTTTTT.

In its sample, this clone was seen a few times. V gene TRBV15 combines with J gene TRBJ1-4; 9 nucleotides align to TRBD1. Looked up from germline, CDR1 is LNHNV and CDR2 is YYDKDF (reference sequence). Trimming at V came to 7 bases and at J to 8 bases, leaving 11 bases not matched to a gene. This CDR3 has 15 residues. The CDR3 nucleotides read TGTGCCACCACCTCGGGGACAGGGAATCGGGAAAAACTGTTTTTT. Residues: CATTSGTGNREKLFF.

The sample holds one count of this clone. The rearrangement joins TRBV3-1 (or the pseudogene TRBV3-2) to TRBJ2-7, with 8 nucleotides matching TRBD1. CDR1 is LGHDT, CDR2 YNNKEL, per germline (reference sequence). This CDR3 region has 15 residues. Trimming cost V 1 base and J 2 bases; bases outside gene matches: 4. The CDR3 nucleotides are TGTGCCAGCAGCCAAGGTTCAGGGGGCACCTACGAGCAGTACTTC. Residues: CASSQGSGGTYEQYF.

This clone was detected a few times. The rearrangement uses TRBV19 and TRBJ2-5, with D hard to call. V lost 3 bases to trimming and J lost 4 bases, with 18 bases between them. Germline V gene data show CDR1 as LNHDA and CDR2 as SQIVND (reference sequence). The CDR3 is 16 amino acids. This CDR3 is CASSIGFWAHRETQYF. The CDR3 bases are TGTGCCAGTAGTATTGGTTTTTGGGCCCATCGAGAGACCCAGTACTTC.

The chain couples TRBV3-1 (or the pseudogene TRBV3-2) to TRBJ2-3, with TRBD2 identical over 7 bases. The CDR3 length is 16 residues. Per germline, CDR1 LGHDT and CDR2 YNNKEL (reference sequence). After removal of 7 bases from V and 5 bases from J, the junction contained 15 bases not matched to a gene. Written as DNA, the CDR3 is TGTGCCAGCAATTTGGGGGGAGGGCCACCGAGAGATACGCAGTATTTT. This codes for CASNLGGGPPRDTQYF.

V and J are TRBV5-1 and TRBJ2-1, with 11 bases lining up with TRBD2. Germline CDR1 SGHRS, CDR2 YFSETQ. The CDR3 spans 15 residues. Trimming took 0 bases from V and 7 from J; bases not matched to a gene: 3. The CDR3: CASSLGGTSGNEQFF. The CDR3 DNA sequence: TGCGCCAGCAGCTTGGGAGGGACTAGCGGTAATGAGCAGTTCTTC.

The chain links TRBV6-6 to TRBJ2-2, with 10 bases fitting TRBD1. The CDR3 is 16 residues long. V dropped 6 bases and J dropped 0; count of bases not matched to a gene: 4. Per germline, CDR1 MNHNY and CDR2 SVGAGI (reference sequence). The CDR3 loop reads CASSLGQGANTGELFF. In DNA, the CDR3 is TGTGCCAGCAGCCTTGGACAGGGGGCGAACACCGGGGAGCTGTTTTTT.